A single sample is the source of the 5 T cell receptor beta chains below, sequenced in a study of STAT5B mutations in CD4+ large granular lymphocyte leukemia. Profiling relied on immunoSEQ multiplex PCR, and the TCRdb table lists in-frame clones only, not all of them. The profile shows roughly 48,000 clones, about three quarters of them singletons. The sample taken for sequencing was CD4+ T cells from blood buffy coats. The source of these receptors is a human donor in good health.

This clone was seen a handful of times. This sequence joins TRBV4-2 and TRBJ1-4; no reliable D call. Trimming took 0 bases from V and 13 from J, leaving 18 bases between them. Per the germline V gene, CDR1 is LGHNA and CDR2 is YNFKEQ. CDR3 size: 15 residues. CDR3 protein: CASSQDLRLEKGLFF. The CDR3 DNA is TGTGCCAGCAGCCAAGATCTGAGACTTGAAAAAGGACTGTTTTTT.

This chain links TRBV7-2 with TRBJ1-3; D is perhaps TRBD1 (5 bases). The CDR3 extends over 15 amino acids. Trimming left V 3 bases short and J 0 bases short, with 9 bases between. Looked up from germline, CDR1 is SGHTA and CDR2 is FQGNSA. The CDR3 DNA follows: TGTGCCAGCAGCTTTGGCGGGGGCTCTGGAAACACCATATATTTT. Translated, it gives CASSFGGGSGNTIYF.

This clone appeared a few times. This chain connects TRBV28 to TRBJ1-2, with D tentatively TRBD1 (6 bases). Per germline, CDR1 MDHEN and CDR2 SYDVKM. This CDR3 is built from 12 residues. The V and J ends lost 4 bases and 5 bases respectively, with 8 bases between them. The CDR3 sequence: CASSWDIYGYTF. CDR3 in DNA: TGTGCCAGCAGTTGGGACATTTATGGCTACACCTTC.

J is TRBJ1-1 and V is TRBV6-1; 7 positions match TRBD1. Trimming at V came to 10 bases and at J to 8 bases, leaving 7 bases not matched to a gene. CDR1 and CDR2 (germline): MNHNS, SASEGT. The CDR3 contains 11 residues. Here the CDR3 reads CANRGRGEAFF. CDR3 bases: TGTGCCAACAGGGGTAGGGGAGAAGCTTTCTTT.

This clone was observed a few times. The V gene is TRBV5-8, the J gene TRBJ1-2; D remains unclear. This CDR3 is built from 13 residues. The germline CDR1 and CDR2 sequences are SGHTS and YDEGEE. Trimming pared 3 bases from V and 8 bases from J, leaving 14 bases between. The CDR3 spells CASSWSPDRGYTF. The CDR3 DNA reads TGTGCCAGCAGCTGGTCACCCGATAGGGGCTACACCTTC.